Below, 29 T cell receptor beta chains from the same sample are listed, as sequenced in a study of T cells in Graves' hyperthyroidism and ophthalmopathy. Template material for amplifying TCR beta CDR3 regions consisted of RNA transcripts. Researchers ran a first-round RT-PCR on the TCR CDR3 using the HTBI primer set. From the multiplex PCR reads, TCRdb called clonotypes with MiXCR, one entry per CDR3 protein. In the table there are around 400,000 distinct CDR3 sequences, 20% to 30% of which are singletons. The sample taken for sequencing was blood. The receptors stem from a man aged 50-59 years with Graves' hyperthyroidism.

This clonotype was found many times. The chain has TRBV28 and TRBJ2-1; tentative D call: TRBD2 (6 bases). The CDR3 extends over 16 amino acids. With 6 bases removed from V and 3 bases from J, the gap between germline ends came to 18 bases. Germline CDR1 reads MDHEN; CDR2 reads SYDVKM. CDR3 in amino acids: CASSHLGTGVYNEQFF. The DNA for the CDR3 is TGTGCCAGCAGCCACCTCGGGACGGGAGTCTACAATGAGCAGTTCTTC.

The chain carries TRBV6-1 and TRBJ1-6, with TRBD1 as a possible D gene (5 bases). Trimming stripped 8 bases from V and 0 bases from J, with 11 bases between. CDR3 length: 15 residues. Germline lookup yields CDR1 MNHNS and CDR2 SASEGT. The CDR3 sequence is CASQAGGSYNSPLHF. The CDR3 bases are TGTGCCAGCCAGGCGGGGGGCTCCTATAATTCACCCCTCCACTTT.

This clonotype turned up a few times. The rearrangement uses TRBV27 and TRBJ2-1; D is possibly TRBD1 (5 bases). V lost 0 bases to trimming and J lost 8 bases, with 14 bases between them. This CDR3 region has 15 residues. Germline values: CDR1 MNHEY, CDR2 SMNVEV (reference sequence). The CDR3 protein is CASSLSPRQGDEQFF. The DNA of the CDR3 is TGTGCCAGCAGTTTATCCCCCCGCCAGGGCGATGAGCAGTTCTTC.

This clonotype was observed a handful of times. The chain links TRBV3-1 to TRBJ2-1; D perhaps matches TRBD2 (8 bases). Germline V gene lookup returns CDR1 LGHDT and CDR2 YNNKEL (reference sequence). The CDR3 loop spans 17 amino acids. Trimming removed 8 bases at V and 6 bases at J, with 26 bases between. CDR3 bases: TGTGCCAGCGGCCGAGGGGGCGGGAGGATCCCCCCCAATGAGCAGTTCTTC. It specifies CASGRGGGRIPPNEQFF.

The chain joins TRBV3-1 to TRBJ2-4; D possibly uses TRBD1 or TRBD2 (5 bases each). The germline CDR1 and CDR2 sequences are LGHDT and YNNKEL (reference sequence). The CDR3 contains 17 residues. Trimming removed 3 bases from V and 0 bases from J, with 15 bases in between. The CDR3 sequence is CASSQGERLGAKNIQYF. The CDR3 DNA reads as TGTGCCAGCAGCCAGGGGGAAAGACTGGGAGCCAAAAACATTCAGTACTTC.

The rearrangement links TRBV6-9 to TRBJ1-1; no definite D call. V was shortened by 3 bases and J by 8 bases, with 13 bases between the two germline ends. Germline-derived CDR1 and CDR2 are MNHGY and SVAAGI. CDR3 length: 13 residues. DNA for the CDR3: TGTGCCAGCAGTTACTCTAAGTCCTTCGAAGCTTTCTTT. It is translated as CASSYSKSFEAFF.

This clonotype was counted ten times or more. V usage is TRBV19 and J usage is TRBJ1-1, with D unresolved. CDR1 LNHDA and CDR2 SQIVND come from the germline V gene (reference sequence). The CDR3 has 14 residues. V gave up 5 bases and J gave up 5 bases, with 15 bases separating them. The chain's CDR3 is CASSADGGGTEAFF. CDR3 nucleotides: TGTGCCAGTAGTGCGGACGGCGGAGGGACTGAAGCTTTCTTT. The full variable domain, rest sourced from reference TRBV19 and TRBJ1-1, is DGGITQSPKYLFRKEGQNVTLSCEQNLNHDAMYWYRQDPGQGLRLIYYSQIVNDFQKGDIAEGYSVSREKKESFPLTVTSAQKNPTAFYLCASSADGGGTEAFFGQGTRLTVV.

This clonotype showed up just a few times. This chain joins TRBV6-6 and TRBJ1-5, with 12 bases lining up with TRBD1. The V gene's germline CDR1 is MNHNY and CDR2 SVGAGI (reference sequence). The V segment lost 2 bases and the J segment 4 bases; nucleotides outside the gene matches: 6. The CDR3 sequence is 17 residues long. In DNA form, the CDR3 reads TGTGCCAGCAGTTACGATGGGACAGGGGGCTGGAATCAGCCCCAGCATTTT. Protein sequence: CASSYDGTGGWNQPQHF.

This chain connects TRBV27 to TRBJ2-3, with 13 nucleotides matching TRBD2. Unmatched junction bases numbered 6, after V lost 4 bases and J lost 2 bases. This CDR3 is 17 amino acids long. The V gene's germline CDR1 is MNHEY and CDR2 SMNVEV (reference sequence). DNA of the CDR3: TGTGCCAGCAGTTCCAGACTAGCGGGAGGTCTCACAGATACGCAGTATTTT. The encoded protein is CASSSRLAGGLTDTQYF.

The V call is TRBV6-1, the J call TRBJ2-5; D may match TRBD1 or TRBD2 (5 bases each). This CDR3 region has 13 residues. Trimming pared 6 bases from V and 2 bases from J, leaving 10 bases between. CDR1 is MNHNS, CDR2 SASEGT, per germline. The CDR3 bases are TGTGCCAGCAGCCGGGGCAAACAAGAGACCCAGTACTTC. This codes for CASSRGKQETQYF.

The CDR3 DNA sequence: TGTGCCAGCAGTTACGGGACTTTGCGGTTGAGCACAGATACGCAGTATTTT. This encodes CASSYGTLRLSTDTQYF. V gene TRBV6-6 combines with J gene TRBJ2-3, with a tentative D call TRBD2 (6 bases). This CDR3 has 17 residues. Germline V gene data show CDR1 as MNHNY and CDR2 as SVGAGI (reference sequence). V was pared by 2 bases and J by 0 bases, with 15 bases between.

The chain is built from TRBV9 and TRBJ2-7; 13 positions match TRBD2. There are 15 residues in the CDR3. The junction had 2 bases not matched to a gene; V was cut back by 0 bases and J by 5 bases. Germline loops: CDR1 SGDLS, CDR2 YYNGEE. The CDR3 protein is CASSVGTSGSHEQYF. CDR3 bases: TGTGCCAGCAGCGTAGGGACTAGCGGGAGCCACGAGCAGTACTTC.

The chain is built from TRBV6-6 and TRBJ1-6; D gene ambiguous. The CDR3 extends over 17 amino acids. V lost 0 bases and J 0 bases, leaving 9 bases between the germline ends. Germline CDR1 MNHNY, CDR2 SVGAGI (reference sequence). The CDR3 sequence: CASSYSTRVSYNSPLHF. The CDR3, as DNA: TGTGCCAGCAGTTACTCGACTCGGGTCTCCTATAATTCACCCCTCCACTTT.

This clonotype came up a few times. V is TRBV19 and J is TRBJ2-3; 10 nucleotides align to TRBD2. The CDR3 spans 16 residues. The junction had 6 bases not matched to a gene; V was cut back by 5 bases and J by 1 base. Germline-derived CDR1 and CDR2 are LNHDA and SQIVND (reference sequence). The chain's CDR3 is CASSFTSGVGTDTQYF. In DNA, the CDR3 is TGTGCCAGTAGTTTTACTAGCGGGGTGGGCACAGATACGCAGTATTTT. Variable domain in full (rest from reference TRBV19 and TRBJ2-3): DGGITQSPKYLFRKEGQNVTLSCEQNLNHDAMYWYRQDPGQGLRLIYYSQIVNDFQKGDIAEGYSVSREKKESFPLTVTSAQKNPTAFYLCASSFTSGVGTDTQYFGPGTRLTVL.

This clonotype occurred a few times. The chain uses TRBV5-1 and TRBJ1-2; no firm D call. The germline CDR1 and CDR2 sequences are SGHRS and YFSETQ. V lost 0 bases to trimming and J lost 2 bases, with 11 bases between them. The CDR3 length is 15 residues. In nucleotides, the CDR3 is TGCGCCAGCAGCTTGGACTCTACGGGGAACTATGGCTACACCTTC. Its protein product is CASSLDSTGNYGYTF.

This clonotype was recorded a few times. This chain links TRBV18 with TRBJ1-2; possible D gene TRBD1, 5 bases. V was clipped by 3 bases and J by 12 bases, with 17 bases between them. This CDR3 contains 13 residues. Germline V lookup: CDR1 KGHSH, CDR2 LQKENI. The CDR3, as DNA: TGTGCCAGCTCACCTTCTTCGGACACCCCCAACACCTTC. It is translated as CASSPSSDTPNTF.

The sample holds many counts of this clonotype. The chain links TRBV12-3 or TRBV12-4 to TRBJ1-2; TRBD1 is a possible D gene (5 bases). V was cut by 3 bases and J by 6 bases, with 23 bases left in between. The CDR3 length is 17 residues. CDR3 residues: CASSFMGTGLSAHGYTF. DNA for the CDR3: TGTGCCAGCAGTTTTATGGGGACGGGACTATCGGCCCATGGCTACACCTTC.

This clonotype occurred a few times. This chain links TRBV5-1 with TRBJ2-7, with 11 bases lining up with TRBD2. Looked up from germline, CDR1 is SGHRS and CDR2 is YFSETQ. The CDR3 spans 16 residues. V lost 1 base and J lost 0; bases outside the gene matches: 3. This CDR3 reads CASSLQTSGTSYEQYF. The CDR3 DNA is TGCGCCAGCAGCTTGCAGACTAGCGGGACCTCCTACGAGCAGTACTTC.

The CDR3 sequence: CASRTGTSTGQPQHF. CDR3 in DNA: TGTGCCAGCAGAACCGGGACCTCAACCGGTCAGCCCCAGCATTTT. This chain connects TRBV2 to TRBJ1-5; possible D gene TRBD1, 5 bases. CDR3 length equals 15 residues. V was pared by 6 bases and J by 6 bases, with 18 bases between. Germline values: CDR1 SNHLY, CDR2 FYNNEI.

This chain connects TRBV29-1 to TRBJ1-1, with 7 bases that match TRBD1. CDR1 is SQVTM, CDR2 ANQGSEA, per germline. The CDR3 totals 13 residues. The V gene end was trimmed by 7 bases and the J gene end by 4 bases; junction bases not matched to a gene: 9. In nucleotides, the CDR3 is TGCAGCGGCTCAGGGGGGGGAATCACTGAAGCTTTCTTT. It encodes CSGSGGGITEAFF.

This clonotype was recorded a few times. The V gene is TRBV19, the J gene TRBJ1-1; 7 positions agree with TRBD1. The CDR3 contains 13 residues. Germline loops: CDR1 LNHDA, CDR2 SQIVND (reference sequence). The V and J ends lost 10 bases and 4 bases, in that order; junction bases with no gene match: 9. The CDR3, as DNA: TGTGCCACATGGACAGGTTCGGGCACTGAAGCTTTCTTT. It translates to CATWTGSGTEAFF.

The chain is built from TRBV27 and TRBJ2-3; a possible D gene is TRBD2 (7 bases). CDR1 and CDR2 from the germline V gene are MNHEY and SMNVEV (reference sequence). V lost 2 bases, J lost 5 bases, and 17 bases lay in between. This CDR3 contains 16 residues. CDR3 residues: CASSLGGAGMGDTQYF. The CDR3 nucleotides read TGTGCCAGCAGTTTAGGGGGGGCCGGGATGGGAGATACGCAGTATTTT.

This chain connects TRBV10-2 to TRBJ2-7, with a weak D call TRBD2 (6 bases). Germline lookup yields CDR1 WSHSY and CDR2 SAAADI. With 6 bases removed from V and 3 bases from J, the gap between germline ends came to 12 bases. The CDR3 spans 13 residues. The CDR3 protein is CASRAGTGYEQYF. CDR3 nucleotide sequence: TGCGCCAGCAGGGCCGGGACTGGCTACGAGCAGTACTTC.

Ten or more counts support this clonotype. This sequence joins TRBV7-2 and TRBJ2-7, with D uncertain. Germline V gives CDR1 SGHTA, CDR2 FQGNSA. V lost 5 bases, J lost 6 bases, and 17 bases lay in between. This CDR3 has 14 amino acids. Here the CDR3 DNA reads TGTGCCAGCAGCCATTTCCTCCTAGGTGGCGAGCAGTACTTC. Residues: CASSHFLLGGEQYF. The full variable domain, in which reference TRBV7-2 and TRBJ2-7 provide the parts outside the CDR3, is GAGVSQSPSNKVTEKGKDVELRCDPISGHTALYWYRQSLGQGLEFLIYFQGNSAPDKSGLPSDRFSAERTGGSVSTLTIQRTQQEDSAVYLCASSHFLLGGEQYFGPGTRLTVT.

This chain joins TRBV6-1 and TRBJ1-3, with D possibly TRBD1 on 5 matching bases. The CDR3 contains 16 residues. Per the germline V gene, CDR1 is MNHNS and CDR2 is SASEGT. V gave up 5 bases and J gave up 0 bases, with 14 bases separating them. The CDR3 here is CASSRNGGSSGNTIYF. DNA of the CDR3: TGTGCCAGCAGTAGAAACGGGGGGAGCTCTGGAAACACCATATATTTT.

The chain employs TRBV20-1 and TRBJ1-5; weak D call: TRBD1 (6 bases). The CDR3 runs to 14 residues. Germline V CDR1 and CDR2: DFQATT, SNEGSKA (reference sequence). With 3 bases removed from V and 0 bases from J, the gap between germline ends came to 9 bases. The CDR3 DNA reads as TGCAGTGCTAGCGGACAGTATAGCAATCAGCCCCAGCATTTT. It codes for CSASGQYSNQPQHF.

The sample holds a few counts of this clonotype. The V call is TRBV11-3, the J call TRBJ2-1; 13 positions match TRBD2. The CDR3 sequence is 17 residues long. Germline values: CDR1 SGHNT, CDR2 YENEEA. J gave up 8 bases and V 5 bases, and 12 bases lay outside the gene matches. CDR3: CASSQGSGLAGVHEQFF. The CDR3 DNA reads TGTGCCAGCAGCCAAGGGTCAGGACTAGCGGGAGTCCATGAGCAGTTCTTC.

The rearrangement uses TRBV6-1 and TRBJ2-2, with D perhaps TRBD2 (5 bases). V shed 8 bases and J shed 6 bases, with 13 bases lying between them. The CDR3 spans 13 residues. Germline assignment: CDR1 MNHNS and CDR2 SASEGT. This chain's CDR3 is CASGGISPGELFF. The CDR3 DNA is TGTGCCAGCGGAGGAATTAGTCCCGGGGAGCTGTTTTTT.

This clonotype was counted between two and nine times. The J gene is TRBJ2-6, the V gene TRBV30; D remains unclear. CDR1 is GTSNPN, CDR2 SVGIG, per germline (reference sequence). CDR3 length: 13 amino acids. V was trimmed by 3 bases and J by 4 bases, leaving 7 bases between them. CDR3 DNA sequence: TGTGCCTGGAGGGACCCCGGGGCCAACGTCCTGACTTTC. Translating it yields CAWRDPGANVLTF.